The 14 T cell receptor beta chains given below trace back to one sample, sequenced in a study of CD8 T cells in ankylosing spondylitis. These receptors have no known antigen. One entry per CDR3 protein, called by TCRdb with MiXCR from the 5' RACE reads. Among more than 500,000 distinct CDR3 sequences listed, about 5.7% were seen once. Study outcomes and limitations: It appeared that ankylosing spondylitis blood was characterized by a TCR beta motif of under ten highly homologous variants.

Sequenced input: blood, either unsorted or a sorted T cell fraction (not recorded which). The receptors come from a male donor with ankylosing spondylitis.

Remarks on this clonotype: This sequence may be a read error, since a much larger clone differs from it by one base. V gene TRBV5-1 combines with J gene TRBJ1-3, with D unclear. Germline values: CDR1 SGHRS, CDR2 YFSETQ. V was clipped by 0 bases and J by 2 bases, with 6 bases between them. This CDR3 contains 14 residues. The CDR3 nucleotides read TGCGCCAGCAGCTTGGTAGGGACTGGAAACACCATATATTTT. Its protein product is CASSLVGTGNTIYF.

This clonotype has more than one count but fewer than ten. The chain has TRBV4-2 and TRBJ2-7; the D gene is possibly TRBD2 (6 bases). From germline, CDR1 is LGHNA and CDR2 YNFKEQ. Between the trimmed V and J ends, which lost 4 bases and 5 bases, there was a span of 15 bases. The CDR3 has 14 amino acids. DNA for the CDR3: TGTGCCAGCAGCCGAACACGGGGGTTGGACGAGCAGTACTTC. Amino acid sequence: CASSRTRGLDEQYF.

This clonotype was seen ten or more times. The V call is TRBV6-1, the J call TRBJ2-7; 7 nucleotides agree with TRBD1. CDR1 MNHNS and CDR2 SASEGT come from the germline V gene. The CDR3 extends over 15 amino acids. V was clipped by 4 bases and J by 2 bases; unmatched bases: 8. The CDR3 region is CASSANNRGPYEQYF. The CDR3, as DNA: TGTGCCAGCAGTGCTAATAACAGGGGACCCTACGAGCAGTACTTC.

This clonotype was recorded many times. The CDR3 DNA is TGTGCCAGCAGCGGCCGACCGTTAAATGAGCAGTTCTTC. This sequence encodes CASSGRPLNEQFF. The V call is TRBV11-2, the J call TRBJ2-1, with D unclear. Germline V gene data show CDR1 as SGHAT and CDR2 as FQNNGV. The germline V and J ends were trimmed by 5 bases and 7 bases, with 12 bases remaining between them. The CDR3 has 13 amino acids.

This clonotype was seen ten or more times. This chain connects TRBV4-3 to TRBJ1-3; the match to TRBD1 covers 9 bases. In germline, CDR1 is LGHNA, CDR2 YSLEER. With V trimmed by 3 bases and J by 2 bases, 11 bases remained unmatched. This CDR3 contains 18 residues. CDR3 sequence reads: CASSQFLFGTGTGNTIYF. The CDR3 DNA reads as TGCGCCAGCAGCCAGTTCTTGTTCGGGACAGGGACTGGAAACACCATATATTTT.

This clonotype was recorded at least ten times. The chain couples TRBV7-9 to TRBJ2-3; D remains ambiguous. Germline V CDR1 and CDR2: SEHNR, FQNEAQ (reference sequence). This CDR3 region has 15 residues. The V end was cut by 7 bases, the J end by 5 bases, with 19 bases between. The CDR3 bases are TGTGCCAGCACCGCTTACGTCGCCGCGCAAGATACGCAGTATTTT. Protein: CASTAYVAAQDTQYF.

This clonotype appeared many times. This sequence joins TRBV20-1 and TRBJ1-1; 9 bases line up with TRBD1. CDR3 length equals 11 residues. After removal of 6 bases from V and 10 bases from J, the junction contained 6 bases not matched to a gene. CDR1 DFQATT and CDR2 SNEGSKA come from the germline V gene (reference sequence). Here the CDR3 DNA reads TGCAGTGCCCGAGGGACAGGGTTAGCTTTCTTT. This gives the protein CSARGTGLAFF.

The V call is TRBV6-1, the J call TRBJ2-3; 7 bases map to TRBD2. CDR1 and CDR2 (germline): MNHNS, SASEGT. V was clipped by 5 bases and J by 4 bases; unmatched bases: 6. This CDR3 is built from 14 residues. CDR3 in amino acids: CASSTGGWADTQYF. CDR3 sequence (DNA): TGTGCCAGCAGTACCGGGGGGTGGGCAGATACGCAGTATTTT.

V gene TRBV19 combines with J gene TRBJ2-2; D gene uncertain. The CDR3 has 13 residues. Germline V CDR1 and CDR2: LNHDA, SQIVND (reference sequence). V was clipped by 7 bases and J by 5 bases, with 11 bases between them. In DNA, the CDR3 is TGTGCCAGTACGGACCGCCGGACCGGGGAGCTGTTTTTT. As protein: CASTDRRTGELFF.

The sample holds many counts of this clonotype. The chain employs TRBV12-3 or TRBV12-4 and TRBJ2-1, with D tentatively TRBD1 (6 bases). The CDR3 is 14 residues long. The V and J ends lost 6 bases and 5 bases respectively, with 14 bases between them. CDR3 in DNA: TGTGCCAGCAGCTCCGGGACACTGAACAATGAGCAGTTCTTC. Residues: CASSSGTLNNEQFF.

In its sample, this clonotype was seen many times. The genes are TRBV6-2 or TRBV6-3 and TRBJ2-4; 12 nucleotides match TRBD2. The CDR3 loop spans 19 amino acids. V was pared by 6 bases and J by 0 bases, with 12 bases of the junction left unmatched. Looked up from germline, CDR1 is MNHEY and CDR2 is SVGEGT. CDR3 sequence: CASSTAPTSGRQAKNIQYF. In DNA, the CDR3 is TGTGCCAGCAGCACCGCCCCGACTAGCGGGAGACAAGCCAAAAACATTCAGTACTTC.

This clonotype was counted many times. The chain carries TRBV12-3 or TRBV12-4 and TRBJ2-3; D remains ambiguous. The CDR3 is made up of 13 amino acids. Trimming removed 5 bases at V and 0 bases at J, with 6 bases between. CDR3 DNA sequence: TGTGCCAGCAGTGTTCGAAGCACAGATACGCAGTATTTT. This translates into CASSVRSTDTQYF.

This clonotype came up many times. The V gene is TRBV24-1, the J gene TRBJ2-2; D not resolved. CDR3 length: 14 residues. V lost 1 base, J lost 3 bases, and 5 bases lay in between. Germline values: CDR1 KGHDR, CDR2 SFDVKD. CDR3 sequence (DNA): TGTGCCACCAGTGATTTTCCGGACACCGGGGAGCTGTTTTTT. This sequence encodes CATSDFPDTGELFF.

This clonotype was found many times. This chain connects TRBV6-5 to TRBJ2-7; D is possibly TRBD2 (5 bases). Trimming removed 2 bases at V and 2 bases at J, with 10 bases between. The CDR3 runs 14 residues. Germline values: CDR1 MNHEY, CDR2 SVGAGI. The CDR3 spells CASSYLVGAYEQYF. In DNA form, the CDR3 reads TGTGCCAGCAGTTACCTAGTGGGAGCCTACGAGCAGTACTTC.